These 29 T cell receptor beta chains originate from one sample sequenced in a study of technical replicates of blood from a handful of donors. Here immunoSEQ multiplex PCR was the method, and the copy in TCRdb shows in-frame clones only, minus some. Of 75,000 to 85,000 clones listed, around 95% are singletons. Sequencing was carried out using T cells isolated from PBMCs. The source of these receptors is a human donor in good health.

V gene TRBV19 combines with J gene TRBJ2-3, with 10 bases aligning to TRBD1. The germline gives CDR1 LNHDA, CDR2 SQIVND (reference sequence). Trimming removed 1 base from V and 2 bases from J; junction bases left unmatched: 0. CDR3 length equals 15 residues. The CDR3 protein is CASSIGQGATDTQYF. CDR3 nucleotide sequence: TGTGCCAGTAGTATAGGACAGGGGGCCACAGATACGCAGTATTTT.

The J gene is TRBJ2-1, the V gene TRBV29-1; possible D gene TRBD1, 5 bases. CDR3 size: 16 residues. In germline, CDR1 is SQVTM, CDR2 ANQGSEA. Trimming took 0 bases from V and 4 from J, leaving 16 bases between them. The CDR3 DNA follows: TGCAGCGTTGAAGATATACCAGGGATCTCTTACAATGAGCAGTTCTTC. It specifies CSVEDIPGISYNEQFF.

This clone was recorded once. CDR3 nucleotide sequence: TGTGCCAGCAGCGTAGCGGGGGGGGGCCTAATAGGGCAGTTCTTC. The encoded protein is CASSVAGGGLIGQFF. The V and J genes are TRBV9 and TRBJ2-1, with TRBD2 identical over 8 bases. The CDR3 spans 15 residues. V lost 0 bases to trimming and J lost 12 bases; unmatched junction nucleotides: 11. Per the germline V gene, CDR1 is SGDLS and CDR2 is YYNGEE. Drawing the rest from reference TRBV9 and TRBJ2-1, the complete variable domain is DSGVTQTPKHLITATGQRVTLRCSPRSGDLSVYWYQQSLDQGLQFLIQYYNGEERAKGNILERFSAQQFPDLHSELNLSSLELGDSALYFCASSVAGGGLIGQFFGPGTRLTVL.

V is TRBV4-1 and J is TRBJ2-1, with D uncertain. CDR1 and CDR2 (germline): MGHRA, YSYEKL. Deletions cut 1 base from V and 8 bases from J, with 6 bases between. CDR3 size: 12 residues. The CDR3 loop is CASSQGYDEQFF. The CDR3 bases are TGCGCCAGCAGCCAAGGTTATGATGAGCAGTTCTTC.

The chain links TRBV6-4 to TRBJ2-1; 9 nucleotides match TRBD2. Germline V gene data show CDR1 as MRHNA and CDR2 as SNTAGT. This CDR3 spans 15 amino acids. Losses at the gene ends were 2 bases for V and 3 bases for J; bases not matched to a gene: 2. The CDR3: CASSDELAGYNEQFF. CDR3 DNA: TGTGCCAGCAGTGACGAACTAGCGGGCTACAATGAGCAGTTCTTC.

The chain is built from TRBV10-3 and TRBJ1-1; D gene uncertain. The germline V gene has CDR1 ENHRY and CDR2 SYGVKD. This CDR3 has 14 amino acids. With 5 bases removed from V and 0 bases from J, the gap between germline ends came to 10 bases. Written as DNA, the CDR3 is TGTGCCATCAGTAGGCAGGACTTGAACACTGAAGCTTTCTTT. As protein: CAISRQDLNTEAFF.

The count of this clone is one. This chain uses TRBV2 with TRBJ2-5, with no clear D. Per the germline V gene, CDR1 is SNHLY and CDR2 is FYNNEI. This CDR3 spans 13 amino acids. The V end lost 2 bases, the J end lost 5 bases, and 9 bases lay between the germline ends. In DNA, the CDR3 is TGTGCCAGCAGTGAAAACAGTCTGGAGACCCAGTACTTC. The encoded protein is CASSENSLETQYF.

This chain uses TRBV10-3 with TRBJ2-7; 11 nucleotides align to TRBD2. The V gene's germline CDR1 is ENHRY and CDR2 SYGVKD. The CDR3 is 13 residues long. V lost 6 bases, J lost 4 bases, and 2 bases stayed unmatched. The CDR3 region is CAIRGLADYEQYF. CDR3 DNA sequence: TGTGCCATCAGGGGACTAGCGGATTACGAGCAGTACTTC.

The CDR3 DNA reads TGTGCCAGCAGCCTACAGGGGGATCAGCCCCAGCATTTT. It yields the protein CASSLQGDQPQHF. The V and J genes are TRBV7-6 and TRBJ1-5; TRBD1 matches 8 bases. V lost 5 bases and J lost 5; bases outside the gene matches: 2. The CDR3 extends over 13 amino acids. The germline V gene has CDR1 SGHVS and CDR2 FNYEAQ.

In its sample, this clone was seen a few times. This chain connects TRBV6-4 to TRBJ2-3; 8 nucleotides line up with TRBD2. The germline CDR1 and CDR2 sequences are MRHNA and SNTAGT. The CDR3 loop spans 17 amino acids. Trimming took 0 bases from V and 4 from J; bases not matched to a gene: 9. The CDR3 is CASSDSTSGGGSDTQYF. In DNA form, the CDR3 reads TGTGCCAGCAGTGACTCAACTAGCGGAGGGGGGTCAGATACGCAGTATTTT.

The rearrangement links TRBV7-8 to TRBJ2-1; unclear D gene. The CDR3 is 12 amino acids. V dropped 2 bases and J dropped 8 bases, with 7 bases sitting between them. Per germline, CDR1 SGHVS and CDR2 FQNEAQ. The CDR3 loop reads CASSLPSDEQFF. The CDR3 coding sequence is TGTGCCAGCAGCTTACCCTCGGATGAGCAGTTCTTC. Together with reference TRBV7-8 and TRBJ2-1, the CDR3 gives the full variable domain: GAGVSQSPRYKVAKRGQDVALRCDPISGHVSLFWYQQALGQGPEFLTYFQNEAQLDKSGLPSDRFFAERPEGSVSTLKIQRTQQEDSAVYLCASSLPSDEQFFGPGTRLTVL.

This rearrangement joins TRBV19 to TRBJ2-5, with 13 bases matching TRBD2. This CDR3 is 15 amino acids long. J lost 4 bases, V lost 6 bases, and 5 bases had no gene match. CDR1 is LNHDA and CDR2 is SQIVND in the germline V gene (reference sequence). The CDR3: CASRITSGRGETQYF. Here the CDR3 DNA reads TGTGCCAGTAGAATAACTAGCGGGAGGGGAGAGACCCAGTACTTC.

V gene TRBV27 combines with J gene TRBJ2-7; 9 nucleotides agree with TRBD1. Per the germline V gene, CDR1 is MNHEY and CDR2 is SMNVEV (reference sequence). V gave up 5 bases and J gave up 6 bases; unmatched junction bases: 8. This CDR3 has 14 residues. The CDR3 reads CASSILGTGTEQYF. The CDR3 region has the DNA TGTGCCAGCAGTATACTCGGGACAGGGACCGAGCAGTACTTC.

The gene calls are TRBV14 and TRBJ1-2; D might be TRBD1 (6 bases). Germline CDR1 is SGHDN and CDR2 is FVKESK. CDR3 length equals 15 residues. V lost 4 bases to trimming and J lost 5 bases, with 17 bases between them. CDR3 nucleotides: TGTGCCAGCAGCCGGAAAGGACTGACAGGATATGGCTACACCTTC. It is translated as CASSRKGLTGYGYTF. The whole variable domain, filled in from reference TRBV14 and TRBJ1-2, reads EAGVTQFPSHSVIEKGQTVTLRCDPISGHDNLYWYRRVMGKEIKFLLHFVKESKQDESGMPNNRFLAERTGGTYSTLKVQPAELEDSGVYFCASSRKGLTGYGYTFGSGTRLTVV.

The rearrangement links TRBV5-6 to TRBJ2-7; 9 bases are a match to TRBD1. Germline CDR1 reads SGHDT; CDR2 reads YYEEEE. The CDR3 covers 16 residues. The trim removed 2 bases at V and 8 bases at J, leaving 14 bases unmatched. The CDR3 loop reads CASSLFSGQGLSKQYF. CDR3 in DNA: TGTGCCAGCAGCTTATTTTCGGGACAGGGTCTAAGTAAGCAGTACTTC.

The CDR3 coding sequence is TGCGCCAGCAGTCAATCTGGCAGGTATAGCAATCAGCCCCAGCATTTT. This sequence encodes CASSQSGRYSNQPQHF. This sequence joins TRBV23-1 and TRBJ1-5, with D unresolved. TRBV23-1 is recorded as an ORF, its role being uncertain. V lost 0 bases and J 0 bases, leaving 9 bases between the germline ends. The CDR3 totals 16 residues.

V is TRBV27 and J is TRBJ2-1, with D possibly TRBD1 on 6 matching bases. Germline CDR1 is MNHEY and CDR2 is SMNVEV (reference sequence). Deletions cut 5 bases from V and 6 bases from J, with 14 bases between. The CDR3 is 14 amino acids. The CDR3 here is CASSRQGRGNEQFF. In DNA, the CDR3 is TGTGCCAGCAGTCGGCAGGGGAGAGGCAATGAGCAGTTCTTC.

This chain uses TRBV27 with TRBJ2-1; 10 bases line up with TRBD2. This CDR3 is built from 15 residues. V shed 3 bases, J shed 9 bases, and the junction held 8 bases outside the gene matches. CDR1 MNHEY and CDR2 SMNVEV come from the germline V gene (reference sequence). In DNA form, the CDR3 reads TGTGCCAGCAGTTTTCGGCCTAGCGGGAGATCTGAGCAGTTCTTC. Its translation: CASSFRPSGRSEQFF.

This sequence joins TRBV11-3 and TRBJ2-5, with 8 bases that match TRBD2. V dropped 1 base and J dropped 4; count of bases not matched to a gene: 5. Germline V gives CDR1 SGHNT, CDR2 YENEEA. This CDR3 comprises 15 residues. The CDR3 spells CASSLGAAGGETQYF. The CDR3 bases are TGTGCCAGCAGCTTAGGGGCCGCGGGAGGAGAGACCCAGTACTTC.

The V call is TRBV20-1, the J call TRBJ2-1; D gene unclear. V shed 3 bases and J shed 9 bases, with 9 bases lying between them. Germline V lookup: CDR1 DFQATT, CDR2 SNEGSKA (reference sequence). The length of the CDR3 is 11 residues. The CDR3 sequence is CSARAFGEQFF. The CDR3 bases are TGCAGTGCTAGGGCCTTTGGTGAGCAGTTCTTC.

This clone showed up just once. The same CDR3 also results from other DNA sequences found in this sample. The CDR3 bases are TGTGCCAGCAGCCTGACAGGGGGCTACGAGCAGTACTTC. Its protein product is CASSLTGGYEQYF. The gene calls are TRBV28 and TRBJ2-7, with 9 bases fitting TRBD1. The CDR3 covers 13 residues. With V trimmed by 6 bases and J by 3 bases, 3 bases remained unmatched. Germline lookup yields CDR1 MDHEN and CDR2 SYDVKM.

This clone showed up just once. The rearrangement joins TRBV2 to TRBJ2-7; tentative D call: TRBD1 (6 bases). V lost 6 bases to trimming and J lost 3 bases, with 9 bases between them. Germline assignment: CDR1 SNHLY and CDR2 FYNNEI. The CDR3 sequence is 12 residues long. The CDR3 loop is CASSVDSYEQYF. The CDR3 DNA reads TGTGCCAGCAGCGTGGACAGCTACGAGCAGTACTTC.

This sequence joins TRBV10-3 and TRBJ1-1, with 8 bases that match TRBD1. Trimming took 4 bases from V and 5 from J; bases not matched to a gene: 9. In germline, CDR1 is ENHRY, CDR2 SYGVKD. The CDR3 runs 15 residues. The CDR3 sequence: CAISGTDRGRTEAFF. The CDR3 nucleotides are TGTGCCATCAGTGGGACCGACAGGGGTCGGACTGAAGCTTTCTTT.

The V and J genes are TRBV9 and TRBJ2-1, with D possibly matching TRBD1 (6 bases). CDR1 is SGDLS, CDR2 YYNGEE, per germline. V dropped 1 base and J dropped 3 bases, with 8 bases sitting between them. The CDR3 runs 14 residues. CDR3 loop: CASSVQGNYNEQFF. The CDR3, as DNA: TGTGCCAGCAGCGTACAGGGGAACTACAATGAGCAGTTCTTC.

The V gene is TRBV30, the J gene TRBJ2-1; TRBD2 matches at 9 bases. CDR1 GTSNPN and CDR2 SVGIG come from the germline V gene (reference sequence). The CDR3 loop spans 16 amino acids. The J segment lost 2 bases and the V segment lost 0 bases, leaving 5 bases of the junction unmatched. DNA of the CDR3: TGTGCCTGGAGTGTCAGTCCTAGCGGGACCTACAATGAGCAGTTCTTC. Translating it yields CAWSVSPSGTYNEQFF.

This chain connects TRBV11-1 to TRBJ2-5; 11 nucleotides match TRBD2. Germline trimming cut 5 bases from V and 4 bases from J; bases unmatched to any gene: 9. Germline V gene lookup returns CDR1 SGHAT and CDR2 FQDESV (reference sequence). This CDR3 is 16 amino acids long. Written as DNA, the CDR3 is TGTGCCAGCAGCGCTCTAGCGGGAGGTGGCCTAGAGACCCAGTACTTC. Its protein is CASSALAGGGLETQYF.

This chain connects TRBV4-1 to TRBJ1-1, with 8 bases aligning to TRBD1. Germline V gene data show CDR1 as MGHRA and CDR2 as YSYEKL. V trimming: 4 bases; J trimming: 1 base; junction bases outside the gene matches: 5. This CDR3 has 15 amino acids. CDR3 region: CASSPSQGANTEAFF. In DNA, the CDR3 is TGCGCCAGCAGCCCATCTCAGGGGGCGAACACTGAAGCTTTCTTT.

This clone was observed a single time. The V and J genes are TRBV5-6 and TRBJ2-7; no reliable D call. Germline V gene lookup returns CDR1 SGHDT and CDR2 YYEEEE. The length of the CDR3 is 11 residues. V was clipped by 4 bases and J by 0 bases, with 2 bases between them. CDR3 bases: TGTGCCAGCAGCCACTCCTACGAGCAGTACTTC. This encodes CASSHSYEQYF. The full variable domain, in which reference TRBV5-6 and TRBJ2-7 provide the parts outside the CDR3, is DAGVTQSPTHLIKTRGQQVTLRCSPKSGHDTVSWYQQALGQGPQFIFQYYEEEERQRGNFPDRFSGHQFPNYSSELNVNALLLGDSALYLCASSHSYEQYFGPGTRLTVT.

J is TRBJ2-5 and V is TRBV28, with D maybe TRBD2 (5 bases). This CDR3 has 14 residues. The V gene's germline CDR1 is MDHEN and CDR2 SYDVKM. Trimming removed 3 bases at V and 2 bases at J, with 10 bases between. The CDR3 here is CASSFLALQETQYF. CDR3 sequence (DNA): TGTGCCAGCAGTTTTTTAGCGTTACAAGAGACCCAGTACTTC.